This TCR beta chain was sequenced in a study of T cell repertoires in cytomegalovirus infection. Study information: CMV infection together with matching HLA type was indicated by public TCR beta signatures.

TCRdb processed the reads anew with MiXCR; each CDR3 protein has one entry. This table has under 250,000 distinct CDR3 sequences, roughly 6.5% appearing once. Germline values: CDR1 MNHNY, CDR2 SVGAGI (reference sequence). There are 15 residues in the CDR3. J gave up 5 bases and V 0 bases, and 5 bases lay outside the gene matches. Study outcomes and limitations: Within the response measured ex vivo, HLA-C-restricted CMV-specific TCR beta clonotypes were dominant. Using cumulative public TCR beta family frequency, the authors identified those who carried CMV together with the relevant HLA.

Ten or more counts support this clonotype. What it binds is unknown. V is TRBV6-6 and J is TRBJ2-7; 9 nucleotides align to TRBD2. Sequences were obtained from PBMCs. The clonotype comes from a human donor in good health (CMV status not recorded). Some clones in this sample may be carry-over from other donors' samples. The CDR3, as DNA: TGTGCCAGCAGTTACTCGGGTAGCGGGGGCGACGAGCAGTACTTC. This codes for CASSYSGSGGDEQYF.